The 14 T cell receptor beta chains listed next were all sequenced from one sample in a study of beta chain features in type 1 diabetes. Investigators reverse transcribed all isolated RNA, so they sequenced expressed TCRB transcripts. Sequencing used immunoSEQ multiplex PCR; TCRdb keeps in-frame clones, though not all of them. The sample includes around 140,000 clones, 7.5% to 9.5% of them seen just once. Study-wide results and limits: In all four CD4+ subsets, TCRB CDR3 length was significantly, moderately reduced in type 1 diabetes.

The antigens of these receptors remain unknown. The specimen was central memory CD4+ T cells from blood. These receptors were taken from a young man with type 1 diabetes.

This clone was detected a few times. V gene TRBV28 combines with J gene TRBJ2-7; D may be TRBD1 (6 bases). Trimming took off 5 bases at V and 0 bases at J, with 14 bases between the two ends. This CDR3 contains 15 residues. CDR1 is MDHEN and CDR2 is SYDVKM in the germline V gene. The CDR3 protein is CASSPPRGSSYEQYF. CDR3 in DNA: TGTGCCAGCAGTCCCCCCAGGGGAAGCTCCTACGAGCAGTACTTC.

As for this clone: This specimen includes other DNA sequences encoding the same CDR3. The chain joins TRBV2 to TRBJ2-5; weak D call: TRBD2 (5 bases). Trimming pared 1 base from V and 5 bases from J, leaving 11 bases between. The CDR3 runs to 14 residues. Germline CDR1 is SNHLY and CDR2 is FYNNEI. The CDR3 reads CASSEGYSGETQYF. The CDR3 DNA is TGTGCCAGCAGTGAAGGTTACTCGGGGGAGACCCAGTACTTC.

The chain uses TRBV4-3 and TRBJ2-1, with D possibly TRBD2 on 5 matching bases. Trimming pared 5 bases from V and 8 bases from J, leaving 13 bases between. The CDR3 has 13 residues. Germline CDR1 is LGHNA and CDR2 is YSLEER. CDR3: CASSGGELYEQFF. Written as DNA, the CDR3 is TGCGCCAGCAGCGGAGGCGAGCTCTATGAGCAGTTCTTC.

This chain links TRBV2 with TRBJ1-5; D might be TRBD1 (6 bases). V gave up 4 bases and J gave up 4 bases, with 11 bases separating them. The CDR3 is made up of 14 amino acids. The germline V gene encodes CDR1 SNHLY and CDR2 FYNNEI. CDR3 amino acids: CASSVRGGNQPQHF. In nucleotides, the CDR3 is TGTGCCAGCAGTGTAAGGGGGGGTAATCAGCCCCAGCATTTT.

This clone was seen a few times. The chain links TRBV5-1 to TRBJ1-5; D gene unclear. CDR1 and CDR2 from the germline V gene are SGHRS and YFSETQ. The CDR3 runs 13 residues. V lost 4 bases and J lost 4, with 9 bases in between. This CDR3 reads CASSPDGNQPQHF. The CDR3 DNA reads TGCGCCAGCAGCCCTGACGGGAATCAGCCCCAGCATTTT.

The table lists this clone with a few counts. The chain combines TRBV18 with TRBJ2-5, with D perhaps TRBD1 (5 bases). The CDR3 has 14 amino acids. V shed 0 bases and J shed 3 bases, with 8 bases lying between them. Germline-derived CDR1 and CDR2 are KGHSH and LQKENI. CDR3 loop: CASSPPPDKETQYF. The DNA of the CDR3 is TGTGCCAGCTCACCACCTCCGGACAAAGAGACCCAGTACTTC. The full variable domain, completed using reference TRBV18 and TRBJ2-5, is NAGVMQNPRHLVRRRGQEARLRCSPMKGHSHVYWYRQLPEEGLKFMVYLQKENIIDESGMPKERFSAEFPKEGPSILRIQQVVRGDSAAYFCASSPPPDKETQYFGPGTRLLVL.

This clone was observed a handful of times. The CDR3 DNA reads TGTGCCAGCAGCTTAGAGGTGAGCGAGCAGTACTTC. Its protein product is CASSLEVSEQYF. V is TRBV11-2 and J is TRBJ2-7; D not resolved. Germline V gene data show CDR1 as SGHAT and CDR2 as FQNNGV. This CDR3 contains 12 residues. V lost 0 bases and J 6 bases, leaving 6 bases between the germline ends.

This chain joins TRBV7-8 and TRBJ1-1; tentative D call: TRBD1 (5 bases). This CDR3 is 14 amino acids long. CDR1 and CDR2 (germline): SGHVS, FQNEAQ. V was cut by 3 bases and J by 3 bases, with 11 bases left in between. This chain's CDR3 is CASSFIRADTEAFF. The CDR3 DNA reads as TGTGCCAGCAGCTTCATCAGGGCGGACACTGAAGCTTTCTTT.

Ten or more counts support this clone. The rearrangement uses TRBV6-6 and TRBJ2-7, with D perhaps TRBD1 (5 bases). Germline CDR1 is MNHNY and CDR2 is SVGAGI (reference sequence). CDR3 length: 12 amino acids. The V gene lost 5 bases and the J gene lost 5 bases, with 10 bases spanning the gap. CDR3 loop: CASSDDSHEQYF. As DNA, the CDR3 is TGTGCCAGCAGTGACGACAGCCACGAGCAGTACTTC.

This clone was detected many times. The rearrangement links TRBV15 to TRBJ2-3, with 14 bases fitting TRBD2. The V segment lost 4 bases and the J segment 5 bases; nucleotides outside the gene matches: 5. In germline, CDR1 is LNHNV, CDR2 YYDKDF (reference sequence). The CDR3 consists of 16 residues. The CDR3 protein is CATSMGLAGDIDTQYF. CDR3 in DNA: TGTGCCACCAGCATGGGACTAGCGGGGGATATAGATACGCAGTATTTT. Based on the CDR3 plus reference TRBV15 and TRBJ2-3, the full variable domain is DAMVIQNPRYQVTQFGKPVTLSCSQTLNHNVMYWYQQKSSQAPKLLFHYYDKDFNNEADTPDNFQSRRPNTSFCFLDIRSPGLGDTAMYLCATSMGLAGDIDTQYFGPGTRLTVL.

This clone has a handful of counts. Other DNA sequences in the same sample also yield this CDR3. This chain joins TRBV29-1 and TRBJ1-2, with 7 bases that match TRBD1. In germline, CDR1 is SQVTM, CDR2 ANQGSEA. The CDR3 has 12 amino acids. The junction had 1 base not matched to a gene; V was cut back by 4 bases and J by 2 bases. The CDR3 DNA follows: TGCAGCGTTGGGGACAGAAACTATGGCTACACCTTC. Translating it yields CSVGDRNYGYTF.

This clone is medium-sized (0.01 to 0.1%) in the sample. The chain links TRBV30 to TRBJ2-4, with 7 bases that match TRBD1. Germline V gene data show CDR1 as GTSNPN and CDR2 as SVGIG (reference sequence). The V segment lost 2 bases and the J segment 8 bases; nucleotides outside the gene matches: 9. This CDR3 spans 14 amino acids. Here the CDR3 DNA reads TGTGCCTGGAGTCATGGGACAGTTAACTACATTCAGTACTTC. Its protein is CAWSHGTVNYIQYF.

The gene calls are TRBV15 and TRBJ2-7, with D uncertain. The germline V gene encodes CDR1 LNHNV and CDR2 YYDKDF (reference sequence). V gave up 0 bases and J gave up 1 base, with 10 bases separating them. The CDR3 is made up of 15 amino acids. The CDR3 DNA sequence: TGTGCCACCAGCAGAGATCTTTCACAATCCTACGAGCAGTACTTC. Its protein product is CATSRDLSQSYEQYF.

This chain connects TRBV18 to TRBJ2-7; possibly TRBD1 for D (6 bases). Germline V CDR1 and CDR2: KGHSH, LQKENI. The CDR3 is made up of 15 amino acids. V dropped 3 bases and J dropped 1 base, with 13 bases sitting between them. The CDR3 DNA sequence: TGTGCCAGCTCACCTCGACAGGTGAGTTCCTACGAGCAGTACTTC. It specifies CASSPRQVSSYEQYF.